What follows are 10 T cell receptor beta chains derived from one specimen sequenced in a study of vaccination effects on CD4 cells after COVID-19. The antigens of these receptors remain unknown. Assay used: immunoSEQ multiplex PCR; TCRdb lists only in-frame clones, some missing. The sample has about 28,000 clones; about 73% are singletons. Antigen-specific CD4+ T cells were expanded with viral peptide pools in the ViraFEST assay before sequencing. The authors isolated CD4+ T cells after around nine days of culture. The participants, recipients of two vaccine doses, got either BNT162b2 or mRNA-1273. Sequencing was performed on CD4+ T cells from PBMCs cultured with HCoV-NL63 spike peptides, taken after COVID-19 vaccination. The receptors come from a human donor who received a COVID-19 vaccine.

This clone occurred a few times. The J gene is TRBJ1-6, the V gene TRBV30, with D hard to call. V dropped 8 bases and J dropped 8 bases, with 16 bases sitting between them. The CDR3 is 13 amino acids. Germline loops: CDR1 GTSNPN, CDR2 SVGIG (reference sequence). The CDR3 protein is CATSEGMDSPLHF. The DNA of the CDR3 is TGTGCCACGAGCGAGGGTATGGATTCACCCCTCCACTTT.

In this sample, this clone turned up a few times. V usage is TRBV4-1 and J usage is TRBJ1-1; D not certain. The CDR3 contains 14 residues. Germline V gene sequence: CDR1 MGHRA, CDR2 YSYEKL. Trimming took 6 bases from V and 0 from J, leaving 11 bases between them. The CDR3 region has the DNA TGCGCCAGCAGAAACAGAGCATTGAACACTGAAGCTTTCTTT. Residues: CASRNRALNTEAFF.

This clone has a handful of counts. The chain recombines TRBV6-5 with TRBJ1-1; D gene ambiguous. The ends were cut back, 0 bases at V and 0 bases at J, with 11 bases in the middle. The CDR3 length is 16 residues. Per the germline V gene, CDR1 is MNHEY and CDR2 is SVGAGI. CDR3 sequence reads: CASSYSISVMNTEAFF. The CDR3 DNA reads TGTGCCAGCAGTTACTCGATTAGTGTCATGAACACTGAAGCTTTCTTT.

This clone was seen only once. The CDR3 protein is CASTPPGMSETQYF. CDR3 DNA sequence: TGCGCCAGCACACCCCCCGGGATGTCAGAGACCCAGTACTTC. The genes are TRBV5-1 and TRBJ2-5; TRBD2 is a possible D gene (5 bases). Trimming stripped 6 bases from V and 4 bases from J, with 16 bases between. Germline loops: CDR1 SGHRS, CDR2 YFSETQ. The CDR3 spans 14 residues.

J is TRBJ2-1 and V is TRBV5-1, with D perhaps matching TRBD2 (7 bases). The V gene's germline CDR1 is SGHRS and CDR2 YFSETQ. With 0 bases removed from V and 0 bases from J, the gap between germline ends came to 10 bases. CDR3 size: 16 residues. The CDR3 DNA reads as TGCGCCAGCAGCTTGGCTGGGGGGGCCTCCTACAATGAGCAGTTCTTC. It translates to CASSLAGGASYNEQFF.

The J gene is TRBJ2-5, the V gene TRBV5-1, with D possibly TRBD2 on 5 matching bases. Looked up from germline, CDR1 is SGHRS and CDR2 is YFSETQ. Deletions cut 4 bases from V and 5 bases from J, with 12 bases between. This CDR3 has 13 amino acids. For the CDR3, the DNA is TGCGCCAGCAGCCCGGGAACCAGGGAGACCCAGTACTTC. This translates into CASSPGTRETQYF.

V gene TRBV7-9 combines with J gene TRBJ2-5, with 7 positions matching TRBD1. The CDR3 is 13 amino acids. V trimming: 4 bases; J trimming: 5 bases; junction bases outside the gene matches: 4. Germline V gene data show CDR1 as SEHNR and CDR2 as FQNEAQ (reference sequence). Written as DNA, the CDR3 is TGTGCCAGCAGCTCAACAGGGGAGGAGACCCAGTACTTC. Its translation is CASSSTGEETQYF.

The genes are TRBV19 and TRBJ2-7; 8 nucleotides agree with TRBD2. The germline V gene encodes CDR1 LNHDA and CDR2 SQIVND (reference sequence). After removal of 4 bases from V and 7 bases from J, the junction contained 12 bases not matched to a gene. This CDR3 spans 15 amino acids. The CDR3 loop reads CASSRGLALTGEQYF. CDR3 coding DNA: TGTGCCAGTAGTAGAGGACTAGCATTAACGGGGGAGCAGTACTTC.

The chain links TRBV5-6 to TRBJ2-6; a possible D gene is TRBD1 (5 bases). The CDR3 contains 15 residues. V was trimmed by 5 bases and J by 1 base, leaving 10 bases between them. CDR1 SGHDT and CDR2 YYEEEE come from the germline V gene. The CDR3 sequence: CASSSGFSGANVLTF. CDR3 DNA sequence: TGTGCCAGCAGTTCAGGGTTTTCTGGGGCCAACGTCCTGACTTTC.

V usage is TRBV10-2 and J usage is TRBJ2-7, with 8 bases aligning to TRBD1. This CDR3 comprises 15 residues. The V gene end was trimmed by 6 bases and the J gene end by 4 bases; junction bases not matched to a gene: 11. Looked up from germline, CDR1 is WSHSY and CDR2 is SAAADI. DNA of the CDR3: TGCGCCAGCAGGGCGAACCTGGGACAGGCATACGAGCAGTACTTC. Its protein product is CASRANLGQAYEQYF.